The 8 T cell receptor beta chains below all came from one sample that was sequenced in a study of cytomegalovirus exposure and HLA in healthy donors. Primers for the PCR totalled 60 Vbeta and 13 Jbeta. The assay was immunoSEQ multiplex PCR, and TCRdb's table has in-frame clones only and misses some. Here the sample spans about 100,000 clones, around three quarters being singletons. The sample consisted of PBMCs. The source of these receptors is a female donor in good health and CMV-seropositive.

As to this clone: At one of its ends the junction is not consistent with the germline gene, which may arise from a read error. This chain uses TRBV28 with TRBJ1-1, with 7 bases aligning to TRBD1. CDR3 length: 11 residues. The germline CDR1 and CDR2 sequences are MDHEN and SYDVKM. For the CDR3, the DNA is TGCGCCTTGAGGGGGCTCACTGAAGCTTTCTTT. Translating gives CALRGLTEAFF.

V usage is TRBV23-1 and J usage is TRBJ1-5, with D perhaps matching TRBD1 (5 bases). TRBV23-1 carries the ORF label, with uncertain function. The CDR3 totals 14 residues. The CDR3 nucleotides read TGCGCGCACCGTGGGAGGGAGGGGAATCAGCCCCAGCATTTT. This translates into CAHRGREGNQPQHF.

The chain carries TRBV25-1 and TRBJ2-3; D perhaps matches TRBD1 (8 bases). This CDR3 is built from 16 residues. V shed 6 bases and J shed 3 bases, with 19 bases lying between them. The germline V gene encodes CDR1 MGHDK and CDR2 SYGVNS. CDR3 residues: CASSRGQGGSTDTQYF. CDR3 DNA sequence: TGTGCCAGCAGCCGTGGACAGGGAGGGTCAACAGATACGCAGTATTTT.

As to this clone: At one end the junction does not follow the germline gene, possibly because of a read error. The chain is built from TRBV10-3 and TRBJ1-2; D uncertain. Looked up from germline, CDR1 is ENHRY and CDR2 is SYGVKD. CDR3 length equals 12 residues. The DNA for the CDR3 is TGTGCCATCAGTGAGTCGACTCGAGACTCCCTCTTC. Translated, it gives CAISESTRDSLF.

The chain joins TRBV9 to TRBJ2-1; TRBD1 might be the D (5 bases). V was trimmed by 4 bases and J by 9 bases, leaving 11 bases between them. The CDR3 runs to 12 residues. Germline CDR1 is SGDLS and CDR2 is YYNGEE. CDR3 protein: CASSTHTGEQFF. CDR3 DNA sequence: TGTGCCAGCAGCACCCACACAGGTGAGCAGTTCTTC.

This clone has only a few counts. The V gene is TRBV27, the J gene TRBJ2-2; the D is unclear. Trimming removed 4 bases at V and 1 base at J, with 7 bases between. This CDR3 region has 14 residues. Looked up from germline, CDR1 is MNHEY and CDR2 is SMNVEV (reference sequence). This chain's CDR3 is CASSSGLNTGELFF. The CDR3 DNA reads TGTGCCAGCAGTTCCGGTTTGAACACCGGGGAGCTGTTTTTT.

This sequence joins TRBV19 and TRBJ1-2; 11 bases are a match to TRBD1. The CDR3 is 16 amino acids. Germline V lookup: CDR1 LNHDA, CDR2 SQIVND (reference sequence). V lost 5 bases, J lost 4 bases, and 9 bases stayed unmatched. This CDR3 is CASSVDRGRVGYGYTF. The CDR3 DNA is TGTGCCAGTAGTGTGGACAGGGGGCGCGTCGGCTATGGCTACACCTTC.

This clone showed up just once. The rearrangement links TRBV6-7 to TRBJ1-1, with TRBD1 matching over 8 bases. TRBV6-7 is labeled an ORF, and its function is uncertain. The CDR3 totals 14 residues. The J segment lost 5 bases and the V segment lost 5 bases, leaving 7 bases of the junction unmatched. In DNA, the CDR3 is TGTGCCAGCAGTCCACAGGGGGTAAGTACTGAAGCTTTCTTT. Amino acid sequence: CASSPQGVSTEAFF.